The 32 T cell receptor beta chains below were found in one sample sequenced in a study of identifying expanded T cells in peripheral blood (dated by TCRdb to the late 2010s). Library prep was done by the immunoSEQ multiplex PCR assay. TCRdb carries this immuneACCESS record with in-frame sequences only. Its versions omit some clonotypes, under half of them owing to an unresolved V gene in the studies checked, with the rest unexplained. For this sample the table gives about 52,000 clones, of which 65% to 90% were detected only once. The biggest ten clones account for 11% to 15% of the sample. Sequencing was done on a sample of blood. Receptors were obtained from a person between 18 and 70 years old in good health.

This clone was seen at least ten times. V usage is TRBV30 and J usage is TRBJ1-1; D ambiguous. The CDR3 is made up of 12 amino acids. With 7 bases removed from V and 0 bases from J, the gap between germline ends came to 9 bases. Germline lookup yields CDR1 GTSNPN and CDR2 SVGIG (reference sequence). CDR3 amino acids: CAFSVLNTEAFF. CDR3 sequence (DNA): TGTGCCTTTTCAGTTCTGAACACTGAAGCTTTCTTT.

CDR3 sequence reads: CASSQRPASGNTIYF. The CDR3 bases are TGCGCCAGCAGCCAGCGGCCCGCCTCTGGAAACACCATATATTTT. This chain joins TRBV4-1 and TRBJ1-3, with D hard to call. Trimming stripped 3 bases from V and 0 bases from J, with 9 bases between. Looked up from germline, CDR1 is MGHRA and CDR2 is YSYEKL. The CDR3 contains 15 residues.

The chain uses TRBV9 and TRBJ2-7, with 12 bases that match TRBD2. The CDR3 runs 15 residues. In germline, CDR1 is SGDLS, CDR2 YYNGEE. The ends lost 2 bases at V and 5 bases at J; junction bases unmatched: 5. This CDR3 reads CASSVTSGRTNEQYF. CDR3 nucleotide sequence: TGTGCCAGCAGCGTGACTAGCGGGAGAACCAACGAGCAGTACTTC. Looking up the rest from reference TRBV9 and TRBJ2-7 gives the full variable domain: DSGVTQTPKHLITATGQRVTLRCSPRSGDLSVYWYQQSLDQGLQFLIQYYNGEERAKGNILERFSAQQFPDLHSELNLSSLELGDSALYFCASSVTSGRTNEQYFGPGTRLTVT.

The chain uses TRBV7-9 and TRBJ1-3, with D hard to call. This CDR3 has 17 amino acids. The germline V and J ends were trimmed by 5 bases and 1 base, with 18 bases remaining between them. Germline CDR1 SEHNR, CDR2 FQNEAQ (reference sequence). CDR3 amino acids: CASSPSPRHLSGNTIYF. CDR3 nucleotide sequence: TGTGCCAGCAGCCCATCTCCGAGACACTTATCTGGAAACACCATATATTTT.

CDR3 DNA sequence: TGTGCCTGGAGCCGGACAGGGGTGAACACTGAAGCTTTCTTT. Its protein product is CAWSRTGVNTEAFF. V usage is TRBV30 and J usage is TRBJ1-1; 9 positions match TRBD1. Germline V CDR1 and CDR2: GTSNPN, SVGIG (reference sequence). The junction had 2 bases not matched to a gene; V was cut back by 3 bases and J by 0 bases. The CDR3 totals 14 residues.

CDR3 in DNA: TGTGCCAGCAGTAATGGGGAGACGGCCACGGCTGAAGCTTTCTTT. Translating it yields CASSNGETATAEAFF. This chain joins TRBV6-6 and TRBJ1-1, with D uncertain. This CDR3 region has 15 residues. Per the germline V gene, CDR1 is MNHNY and CDR2 is SVGAGI (reference sequence). The ends were cut back, 5 bases at V and 6 bases at J, with 19 bases in the middle.

The chain employs TRBV6-5 and TRBJ2-1; 8 bases fit TRBD2. Trimming removed 5 bases from V and 8 bases from J; junction bases left unmatched: 8. In germline, CDR1 is MNHEY, CDR2 SVGAGI. The CDR3 loop spans 14 amino acids. CDR3 protein: CASSPSSGIHEQFF. The CDR3 DNA sequence: TGTGCCAGCAGTCCGAGTAGCGGGATACATGAGCAGTTCTTC.

For the CDR3, the DNA is TGCGCCAGCAGCTTACCGTCCCGAGGGGAGCAGTACTTC. Translation gives CASSLPSRGEQYF. The chain recombines TRBV5-1 with TRBJ2-7; tentatively, D is TRBD2 (5 bases). Trimming pared 2 bases from V and 7 bases from J, leaving 13 bases between. The CDR3 spans 13 residues. Germline V gene lookup returns CDR1 SGHRS and CDR2 YFSETQ.

This chain joins TRBV29-1 and TRBJ2-5; 8 bases map to TRBD1. Trimming at V came to 5 bases and at J to 4 bases, leaving 9 bases not matched to a gene. Looked up from germline, CDR1 is SQVTM and CDR2 is ANQGSEA. The CDR3 runs 14 residues. The CDR3, as DNA: TGCAGCGTTAGGGACAGGACCCGCCGAGAGACCCAGTACTTC. Its protein product is CSVRDRTRRETQYF.

The chain employs TRBV9 and TRBJ1-1, with unresolved D. V was trimmed by 1 base and J by 1 base, leaving 8 bases between them. The CDR3 consists of 14 residues. Germline V gives CDR1 SGDLS, CDR2 YYNGEE. CDR3 in amino acids: CASSVIAENTEAFF. For the CDR3, the DNA is TGTGCCAGCAGCGTAATAGCCGAGAACACTGAAGCTTTCTTT. The full variable domain, in which reference TRBV9 and TRBJ1-1 provide the parts outside the CDR3, is DSGVTQTPKHLITATGQRVTLRCSPRSGDLSVYWYQQSLDQGLQFLIQYYNGEERAKGNILERFSAQQFPDLHSELNLSSLELGDSALYFCASSVIAENTEAFFGQGTRLTVV.

The V and J genes are TRBV6-6 and TRBJ1-1; D not resolved. CDR3 length: 13 amino acids. Trimming stripped 8 bases from V and 1 base from J, with 11 bases between. In germline, CDR1 is MNHNY, CDR2 SVGAGI (reference sequence). This CDR3 reads CASETLRNTEAFF. DNA for the CDR3: TGTGCCAGCGAGACACTCAGGAACACTGAAGCTTTCTTT.

The chain has TRBV6-5 and TRBJ2-1, with unresolved D. CDR3 size: 15 residues. CDR1 and CDR2 from the germline V gene are MNHEY and SVGAGI. The V gene lost 6 bases and the J gene lost 4 bases, with 16 bases spanning the gap. This CDR3 reads CASRPNANNYNEQFF. The CDR3 DNA sequence: TGTGCCAGCAGGCCAAACGCCAACAATTACAATGAGCAGTTCTTC.

There are a few counts of this clone. This chain joins TRBV5-1 and TRBJ1-2; 8 bases map to TRBD1. Losses at the gene ends were 1 base for V and 5 bases for J; bases not matched to a gene: 4. The germline CDR1 and CDR2 sequences are SGHRS and YFSETQ. CDR3 length: 14 amino acids. CDR3 DNA: TGCGCCAGCAGCTTGTCGGGACAGGAGTATGGCTACACCTTC. It codes for CASSLSGQEYGYTF.

CDR3 coding DNA: TGTGCCAGCAGTTACGGAGCGACTGAGCAGTACTTC. Translating gives CASSYGATEQYF. This chain connects TRBV6-6 to TRBJ2-7; D is uncertain. Germline V CDR1 and CDR2: MNHNY, SVGAGI (reference sequence). Deletions cut 2 bases from V and 7 bases from J, with 9 bases between. The CDR3 runs 12 residues.

This clone has more than one count but fewer than ten. This chain uses TRBV5-4 with TRBJ1-3, with TRBD1 identical over 8 bases. Trimming at V came to 5 bases and at J to 2 bases, leaving 6 bases not matched to a gene. The CDR3 runs to 15 residues. CDR1 is SGHNT and CDR2 is YYREEE in the germline V gene (reference sequence). This chain's CDR3 is CASRSGQGPGNTIYF. CDR3 nucleotide sequence: TGTGCCAGCAGATCCGGACAGGGCCCTGGAAACACCATATATTTT.

The rearrangement links TRBV5-4 to TRBJ2-7, with D perhaps matching TRBD1 or TRBD2 (5 bases each). Germline CDR1 reads SGHNT; CDR2 reads YYREEE (reference sequence). The V end was cut by 0 bases, the J end by 8 bases, with 12 bases between. The CDR3 consists of 13 residues. CDR3 nucleotide sequence: TGTGCCAGCAGCTTGGGGGACGGCGCCCAGCAGTACTTC. Translation: CASSLGDGAQQYF. Supplemented by reference TRBV5-4 and TRBJ2-7, the full variable domain reads ETGVTQSPTHLIKTRGQQVTLRCSSQSGHNTVSWYQQALGQGPQFIFQYYREEENGRGNFPPRFSGLQFPNYSSELNVNALELDDSALYLCASSLGDGAQQYFGPGTRLTVT.

This clone was detected once. The rearrangement uses TRBV11-2 and TRBJ2-1; possibly TRBD2 for D (7 bases). The germline V and J ends were trimmed by 7 bases and 4 bases, with 17 bases remaining between them. This CDR3 has 15 amino acids. CDR1 is SGHAT, CDR2 FQNNGV, per germline. In DNA, the CDR3 is TGTGCCAGCAAGCTTGGGGGGGCCGCTTACAATGAGCAGTTCTTC. This gives the protein CASKLGGAAYNEQFF.

V usage is TRBV5-1 and J usage is TRBJ1-4; TRBD1 matches 7 bases. Trimming at V came to 3 bases and at J to 8 bases, leaving 10 bases not matched to a gene. The CDR3 has 15 amino acids. Germline V lookup: CDR1 SGHRS, CDR2 YFSETQ. The CDR3 is CASSSSRGQGEKLFF. CDR3 bases: TGCGCCAGCAGCTCCTCGAGGGGGCAGGGCGAAAAACTGTTTTTT.

V is TRBV5-1 and J is TRBJ2-5; possible D gene TRBD1, 6 bases. The CDR3 length is 15 residues. CDR1 is SGHRS and CDR2 is YFSETQ in the germline V gene. V dropped 4 bases and J dropped 1 base, with 14 bases sitting between them. In DNA form, the CDR3 reads TGCGCCAGCAGCGAACCCCAGGGGTCCCAAGAGACCCAGTACTTC. Protein sequence: CASSEPQGSQETQYF.

The CDR3 DNA sequence: TGTGCCACCAGCATCTCGGCTCTTACTAGCTCGGCCAAAAACATTCAGTACTTC. Translating it yields CATSISALTSSAKNIQYF. J is TRBJ2-4 and V is TRBV15; the D gene is possibly TRBD2 (6 bases). Per the germline V gene, CDR1 is LNHNV and CDR2 is YYDKDF (reference sequence). This CDR3 has 18 residues. V was pared by 4 bases and J by 1 base, with 20 bases between. The complete variable domain, with remaining parts taken from reference TRBV15 and TRBJ2-4, reads DAMVIQNPRYQVTQFGKPVTLSCSQTLNHNVMYWYQQKSSQAPKLLFHYYDKDFNNEADTPDNFQSRRPNTSFCFLDIRSPGLGDTAMYLCATSISALTSSAKNIQYFGAGTRLSVL.

This clone was seen a handful of times. The J gene is TRBJ1-1, the V gene TRBV4-2; D unresolved. Germline V gene sequence: CDR1 LGHNA, CDR2 YNFKEQ. V gave up 0 bases and J gave up 11 bases, with 22 bases separating them. The CDR3 has 16 amino acids. CDR3 amino acids: CASSQDEGGPTGGAFF. CDR3 in DNA: TGTGCCAGCAGCCAAGACGAGGGAGGGCCGACGGGCGGGGCTTTCTTT.

The chain recombines TRBV6-1 with TRBJ2-7; 8 positions match TRBD2. Germline-derived CDR1 and CDR2 are MNHNS and SASEGT. This CDR3 is built from 16 residues. After removal of 2 bases from V and 0 bases from J, the junction contained 6 bases not matched to a gene. For the CDR3, the DNA is TGTGCCAGCAGTGAACCCCCCAGCGGGGGCTCCTACGAGCAGTACTTC. Translated: CASSEPPSGGSYEQYF.

The rearrangement uses TRBV25-1 and TRBJ2-2; no reliable D call. V lost 1 base and J lost 5, with 11 bases in between. CDR3 size: 15 residues. Germline-derived CDR1 and CDR2 are MGHDK and SYGVNS. For the CDR3, the DNA is TGTGCCAGCAGTGAATTCGGATTTTCGACCGGGGAGCTGTTTTTT. Translated: CASSEFGFSTGELFF.

The chain uses TRBV2 and TRBJ2-1; 10 bases are shared with TRBD2. The V segment lost 5 bases and the J segment 0 bases; nucleotides outside the gene matches: 1. The CDR3 length is 15 residues. CDR1 and CDR2 (germline): SNHLY, FYNNEI. Here the CDR3 DNA reads TGTGCCAGCAGTCCTAGCGGGAGCTCCTACAATGAGCAGTTCTTC. Translation gives CASSPSGSSYNEQFF.

This rearrangement joins TRBV2 to TRBJ2-1; 12 bases agree with TRBD2. J lost 6 bases, V lost 8 bases, and 2 bases had no gene match. From germline, CDR1 is SNHLY and CDR2 FYNNEI. The CDR3 covers 13 residues. In DNA form, the CDR3 reads TGTGCCAGCGGACTAGCGGGGCTCAATGAGCAGTTCTTC. It is translated as CASGLAGLNEQFF.

The rearrangement uses TRBV11-2 and TRBJ2-7, with TRBD1 matching 8 bases. This CDR3 has 14 residues. CDR1 and CDR2 (germline): SGHAT, FQNNGV. The junction had 7 bases not matched to a gene; V was cut back by 6 bases and J by 3 bases. The CDR3 sequence: CASSTSTGGYEQYF. Here the CDR3 DNA reads TGTGCCAGCAGTACTTCAACAGGGGGCTACGAGCAGTACTTC.

V gene TRBV30 combines with J gene TRBJ1-6; 12 nucleotides align to TRBD1. V dropped 8 bases and J dropped 0; count of bases not matched to a gene: 14. The germline V gene encodes CDR1 GTSNPN and CDR2 SVGIG (reference sequence). The CDR3 consists of 19 residues. The CDR3 region has the DNA TGTGCCCTACGACACCGGGACAGGGGGCTGAGCTCCTATAATTCACCCCTCCACTTT. It translates to CALRHRDRGLSSYNSPLHF.

This rearrangement joins TRBV21-1 to TRBJ2-7; the table's D call of TRBD1 was not tested on the DNA. TRBV21-1 is termed a pseudogene. There are 17 residues in the CDR3. The CDR3 DNA is TGTGCCAGCAGTAACCGCCTCAGGGGGAGAAGATCATACGAGCAGTACTTC. Its protein is CASSNRLRGRRSYEQYF.

CDR3 DNA: TGTGCCAGCAGCTTCCCCGGCGAGTCAGCTCTTACCACAGATACGCAGTATTTT. Amino acids: CASSFPGESALTTDTQYF. The chain is built from TRBV7-3 and TRBJ2-3; D is undetermined. Trimming took 3 bases from V and 2 from J, leaving 21 bases between them. The germline CDR1 and CDR2 sequences are SGHTA and FQGTGA. CDR3 length: 18 amino acids.

This chain links TRBV11-2 with TRBJ2-2, with a possible D match to TRBD1 (6 bases). CDR1 and CDR2 (germline): SGHAT, FQNNGV. Between the trimmed V and J ends, which lost 4 bases and 7 bases, there was a span of 13 bases. The CDR3 totals 14 residues. In DNA, the CDR3 is TGTGCCAGCAGCTCGGACAGCTGGAACGGGGAGCTGTTTTTT. Translated: CASSSDSWNGELFF.

The chain carries TRBV6-5 and TRBJ2-5, with 10 bases fitting TRBD1. The trim removed 6 bases at V and 5 bases at J, leaving 6 bases unmatched. The germline V gene encodes CDR1 MNHEY and CDR2 SVGAGI. The CDR3 is 14 residues long. The CDR3 DNA reads as TGTGCCAGCAGGAGACAGGGGGCTTTGGAGACCCAGTACTTC. Its translation is CASRRQGALETQYF.

This chain uses TRBV7-9 with TRBJ2-3; D may be TRBD1 (5 bases). Germline assignment: CDR1 SEHNR and CDR2 FQNEAQ (reference sequence). This CDR3 is 17 amino acids long. V lost 5 bases and J lost 2, with 20 bases in between. The CDR3 DNA reads TGTGCCAGCAGCCCTCTAAGCAGACAGAGAACCACAGATACGCAGTATTTT. Protein sequence: CASSPLSRQRTTDTQYF.